Presented here are 14 T cell receptor beta chains from one specimen sequenced in a study of blood T cells in healthy people across ages. A J-beta primer mix and a sample-barcoded 5' primer were used in a second PCR of roughly 7 to 12 cycles. Using its own MiXCR run on the 5' RACE reads, TCRdb lists one record per CDR3 protein. The table shows 1.5 million to 2 million distinct CDR3 sequences, with 28% occurring only once. Sample: blood. The receptors stem from a young woman in good health.

The chain joins TRBV28 to TRBJ1-1, with a possible D match to TRBD1 (5 bases). In germline, CDR1 is MDHEN, CDR2 SYDVKM. The V gene lost 4 bases and the J gene lost 0 bases, with 12 bases spanning the gap. The CDR3 runs 15 residues. The CDR3, as DNA: TGTGCCAGCAGTTCCCCAAGAGGGGTGAACACTGAAGCTTTCTTT. Its translation is CASSSPRGVNTEAFF.

This clonotype was seen many times. The chain is built from TRBV7-3 and TRBJ2-1; 11 nucleotides line up with TRBD2. V shed 5 bases, J shed 6 bases, and the junction held 3 bases outside the gene matches. From germline, CDR1 is SGHTA and CDR2 FQGTGA. The CDR3 is made up of 14 amino acids. CDR3 amino acids: CASSPSGGLNEQFF. CDR3 DNA: TGTGCCAGCAGCCCTAGCGGGGGGCTCAATGAGCAGTTCTTC.

This clonotype was seen a handful of times. J is TRBJ1-4 and V is TRBV4-1; unclear D gene. The V gene's germline CDR1 is MGHRA and CDR2 YSYEKL. V was pared by 4 bases and J by 4 bases, with 10 bases between. This CDR3 contains 14 residues. The CDR3 here is CASSLDGFNEKLFF. In nucleotides, the CDR3 is TGCGCCAGCAGCCTCGACGGTTTTAATGAAAAACTGTTTTTT.

Ten or more counts support this clonotype. In nucleotides, the CDR3 is TGCGCCAGCAGCCAGGACTACAATGAGCAGTTCTTC. Translation: CASSQDYNEQFF. The chain is built from TRBV4-1 and TRBJ2-1; D ambiguous. The CDR3 extends over 12 amino acids. Germline-derived CDR1 and CDR2 are MGHRA and YSYEKL. Trimming stripped 3 bases from V and 3 bases from J, with 3 bases between.

Turning to this clonotype: At one of its ends the junction is not consistent with the germline gene, which may arise from a read error. The chain links TRBV11-2 to TRBJ1-3, with D unresolved. The CDR3 has 16 residues. Germline CDR1 is SGHAT and CDR2 is FQNNGV. The CDR3 sequence: CAGRLPVSRSGNTIYF. DNA for the CDR3: TGTGCCGGCAGACTCCCGGTTAGCCGCTCTGGAAACACCATATATTTT.

This clonotype appeared a few times. The V call is TRBV20-1, the J call TRBJ2-3; the D gene is possibly TRBD1 (5 bases). Trimming cost V 2 bases and J 0 bases, with 12 bases left between them. The length of the CDR3 is 15 residues. The germline V gene encodes CDR1 DFQATT and CDR2 SNEGSKA (reference sequence). The CDR3: CSARSPTDSTDTQYF. CDR3 sequence (DNA): TGCAGTGCTAGATCCCCGACAGACAGCACAGATACGCAGTATTTT.

V usage is TRBV12-3 or TRBV12-4 and J usage is TRBJ2-1, with TRBD2 as a possible D gene (5 bases). The CDR3 contains 12 residues. V lost 8 bases to trimming and J lost 9 bases, with 14 bases between them. The DNA of the CDR3 is TGTGCCAGCTTTGTTTACGGAGGTGAGCAGTTCTTC. It translates to CASFVYGGEQFF.

Turning to this clonotype: At one of its ends the junction is not consistent with the germline gene, which may arise from a read error. CDR3 residues: CASCLAPEGAGQYF. CDR3 nucleotides: TGTGCCAGCTGCTTAGCACCCGAGGGCGCCGGGCAGTACTTC. The chain uses TRBV7-2 and TRBJ2-5, with a possible D match to TRBD2 (5 bases). The germline gives CDR1 SGHTA, CDR2 FQGNSA. The CDR3 spans 14 residues.

The rearrangement joins TRBV7-8 to TRBJ1-1; 7 bases map to TRBD1. The germline V gene encodes CDR1 SGHVS and CDR2 FQNEAQ. This CDR3 has 15 amino acids. The V and J ends lost 2 bases and 5 bases, in that order; junction bases with no gene match: 8. CDR3 DNA sequence: TGTGCCAGCAGCTTAAGGAGGGGGCGCGTAACTGAAGCTTTCTTT. Amino acid sequence: CASSLRRGRVTEAFF.

This clonotype was detected many times. This sequence joins TRBV7-2 and TRBJ2-1; D remains ambiguous. This CDR3 contains 12 residues. V dropped 5 bases and J dropped 4 bases, with 6 bases sitting between them. Germline CDR1 is SGHTA and CDR2 is FQGNSA. The CDR3 loop is CASSPKYNEQFF. The CDR3 DNA sequence: TGTGCCAGCAGCCCCAAGTACAATGAGCAGTTCTTC.

This clonotype has a handful of counts. V usage is TRBV20-1 and J usage is TRBJ2-3; TRBD2 aligns across 12 bases. The CDR3 sequence is 16 residues long. The germline V gene has CDR1 DFQATT and CDR2 SNEGSKA (reference sequence). V lost 1 base, J lost 2 bases, and 4 bases stayed unmatched. CDR3 residues: CSARGWTSGITDTQYF. The DNA for the CDR3 is TGCAGTGCTAGAGGTTGGACTAGCGGGATCACAGATACGCAGTATTTT.

There are a few counts of this clonotype. The CDR3 region is CASARDLRETQYF. The CDR3 DNA follows: TGCGCCAGCGCCCGGGACTTGCGGGAGACCCAGTACTTC. This rearrangement joins TRBV4-3 to TRBJ2-5, with a tentative D call TRBD2 (6 bases). Germline V gene sequence: CDR1 LGHNA, CDR2 YSLEER. V lost 8 bases, J lost 5 bases, and 15 bases lay in between. CDR3 length equals 13 residues.

This sequence joins TRBV7-2 and TRBJ2-3; D may be TRBD2 (5 bases). This CDR3 has 15 residues. Germline V CDR1 and CDR2: SGHTA, FQGNSA. V gave up 5 bases and J gave up 2 bases, with 14 bases separating them. The CDR3 nucleotides read TGTGCCAGCAGCCAAGGGTGGCGGGTCACAGATACGCAGTATTTT. Translation: CASSQGWRVTDTQYF.

This rearrangement joins TRBV30 to TRBJ1-4, with 7 bases that match TRBD1. Per the germline V gene, CDR1 is GTSNPN and CDR2 is SVGIG (reference sequence). This CDR3 spans 14 amino acids. The trim removed 0 bases at V and 8 bases at J, leaving 6 bases unmatched. Written as DNA, the CDR3 is TGTGCCTGGAGTGTACCAGGGGGGGGGGAAAAACTGTTTTTT. This codes for CAWSVPGGGEKLFF. Together with reference TRBV30 and TRBJ1-4, the CDR3 gives the full variable domain: SQTIHQWPATLVQPVGSPLSLECTVEGTSNPNLYWYRQAAGRGLQLLFYSVGIGQISSEVPQNLSASRPQDRQFILSSKKLLLSDSGFYLCAWSVPGGGEKLFFGSGTQLSVL.